These 18 T cell receptor beta chains were sequenced from one sample in a study of Graves' ophthalmopathy and Graves' hyperthyroidism. The TCR beta CDR3 regions underwent amplification from RNA transcripts. HTBI primers served in a first-round RT-PCR, which a second-round multiplex PCR followed. TCRdb itself ran the multiplex PCR reads through MiXCR, one entry per CDR3 protein. The repertoire consists of roughly 1.1 million distinct CDR3 sequences, with about 38% occurring once and the leading ten covering over 8.5%. Sequencing input: peripheral blood or thyroid tissue (not recorded which). Receptors were obtained from an adult man with Graves' hyperthyroidism.

Many counts were recorded for this clonotype. The V and J genes are TRBV4-2 and TRBJ2-7; D is perhaps TRBD2 (5 bases). V was trimmed by 4 bases and J by 7 bases, leaving 14 bases between them. CDR1 is LGHNA, CDR2 YNFKEQ, per germline. This CDR3 spans 13 amino acids. DNA for the CDR3: TGTGCCAGCAGCCCCCAACCGGGAAAGGAGCAGTACTTC. Translation gives CASSPQPGKEQYF.

This clonotype has a count of ten or more. The chain uses TRBV9 and TRBJ2-5; TRBD2 agrees at 8 bases. Unmatched junction bases numbered 5, after V lost 0 bases and J lost 1 base. Germline V gene lookup returns CDR1 SGDLS and CDR2 YYNGEE. The CDR3 runs to 16 residues. CDR3 nucleotides: TGTGCCAGCAGCGTAGCGCCAGCGGGGGTCCAAGAGACCCAGTACTTC. Its translation is CASSVAPAGVQETQYF.

This clonotype was seen ten or more times. The rearrangement uses TRBV10-3 and TRBJ1-1; D is unresolved. There are 13 residues in the CDR3. Germline V gene lookup returns CDR1 ENHRY and CDR2 SYGVKD. V dropped 2 bases and J dropped 9 bases, with 13 bases sitting between them. The CDR3, as DNA: TGTGCCATCAGTGAGCGAGTTCAGACCCAAGCTTTCTTT. This translates into CAISERVQTQAFF.

In its sample, this clonotype was seen many times. The chain couples TRBV20-1 to TRBJ2-7; D perhaps matches TRBD2 (7 bases). Trimming stripped 6 bases from V and 4 bases from J, with 19 bases between. CDR1 and CDR2 from the germline V gene are DFQATT and SNEGSKA (reference sequence). This CDR3 has 14 amino acids. CDR3 amino acids: CSASRPGGLYEQYF. DNA of the CDR3: TGCAGTGCCTCCCGCCCCGGGGGGCTATACGAGCAGTACTTC.

This clonotype was picked up a small number of times. The chain recombines TRBV12-5 with TRBJ1-1; D is unresolved. The V end lost 3 bases, the J end lost 4 bases, and 9 bases lay between the germline ends. CDR1 is LGHNT and CDR2 is FRNRAP in the germline V gene. The CDR3 contains 13 residues. CDR3 in amino acids: CASGLASGTEAFF. As DNA, the CDR3 is TGTGCTAGTGGTTTAGCGAGCGGCACTGAAGCTTTCTTT.

The chain uses TRBV30 and TRBJ2-7, with D possibly matching TRBD1 (6 bases). Trimming left V 8 bases short and J 0 bases short, with 11 bases between. The germline CDR1 and CDR2 sequences are GTSNPN and SVGIG (reference sequence). This CDR3 is 12 amino acids long. The CDR3 loop is CAARGSSYEQYF. The CDR3 coding sequence is TGTGCCGCCAGGGGCAGCTCCTACGAGCAGTACTTC.

The rearrangement uses TRBV30 and TRBJ2-7; D is unresolved. The V end was cut by 4 bases, the J end by 2 bases, with 6 bases between. Germline values: CDR1 GTSNPN, CDR2 SVGIG (reference sequence). The CDR3 is made up of 11 amino acids. As DNA, the CDR3 is TGTGCCTGGATTACCCCCTACGAGCAGTACTTC. This gives the protein CAWITPYEQYF. Using reference TRBV30 and TRBJ2-7 for the parts outside the CDR3, the full variable domain is SQTIHQWPATLVQPVGSPLSLECTVEGTSNPNLYWYRQAAGRGLQLLFYSVGIGQISSEVPQNLSASRPQDRQFILSSKKLLLSDSGFYLCAWITPYEQYFGPGTRLTVT.

This clonotype occurred many times. The rearrangement links TRBV29-1 to TRBJ1-2; D possibly corresponds to TRBD1 (5 bases). V was trimmed by 3 bases and J by 5 bases, leaving 10 bases between them. Germline V gives CDR1 SQVTM, CDR2 ANQGSEA. The CDR3 extends over 12 amino acids. This CDR3 is CSVDARVYGYTF. Here the CDR3 DNA reads TGCAGCGTTGATGCCAGGGTGTATGGCTACACCTTC.

For this clonotype: Possible read error: a much larger clone is one base away. V and J are TRBV12-3 or TRBV12-4 and TRBJ1-2; no firm D call. The CDR3 runs to 15 residues. Here the CDR3 reads CASSMGSQSNYGHTF. The CDR3 region has the DNA TGTGCCAGCAGCATGGGGAGCCAATCTAACTATGGCCACACCTTC.

The chain recombines TRBV5-6 with TRBJ2-7; D remains ambiguous. The CDR3 totals 17 residues. The V end lost 3 bases, the J end lost 0 bases, and 19 bases lay between the germline ends. Germline values: CDR1 SGHDT, CDR2 YYEEEE. CDR3 amino acids: CASSSLVRHLASYEQYF. CDR3 DNA: TGTGCCAGCAGCTCATTGGTACGACATCTGGCCTCCTACGAGCAGTACTTC. Drawing the rest from reference TRBV5-6 and TRBJ2-7, the complete variable domain is DAGVTQSPTHLIKTRGQQVTLRCSPKSGHDTVSWYQQALGQGPQFIFQYYEEEERQRGNFPDRFSGHQFPNYSSELNVNALLLGDSALYLCASSSLVRHLASYEQYFGPGTRLTVT.

The chain joins TRBV10-3 to TRBJ1-5; no clear D gene. The CDR3 covers 14 residues. CDR1 is ENHRY, CDR2 SYGVKD, per germline. V was cut by 6 bases and J by 11 bases, with 20 bases left in between. CDR3 residues: CAIRPTSDQETQHF. The DNA of the CDR3 is TGTGCCATCAGACCGACTAGCGACCAAGAGACCCAGCATTTT.

About this clonotype: This clone may be a read error of a much larger clone one base away. The rearrangement uses TRBV10-3 and TRBJ2-2; perhaps TRBD2 as D (6 bases). V was shortened by 6 bases and J by 6 bases, with 14 bases between the two germline ends. In germline, CDR1 is ENHRY, CDR2 SYGVKD. The CDR3 is 14 amino acids. The CDR3, as DNA: TGTGCCATCAGCGTAGGGATAGCGGCCGGGGAGCTGTTTTTT. Its protein product is CAISVGIAAGELFF.

The chain recombines TRBV4-2 with TRBJ2-5; no definite D call. The length of the CDR3 is 17 residues. Per germline, CDR1 LGHNA and CDR2 YNFKEQ. V lost 1 base to trimming and J lost 5 bases, with 20 bases between them. The CDR3 DNA reads as TGTGCCAGCAGCCAAGCTGCCGATATATGGTTCGCGGAGACCCAGTACTTC. This sequence encodes CASSQAADIWFAETQYF.

This chain connects TRBV4-1 to TRBJ1-2; D is unclear. The CDR3 is 16 amino acids. V lost 4 bases and J 4 bases, leaving 19 bases between the germline ends. Germline V gene data show CDR1 as MGHRA and CDR2 as YSYEKL. This CDR3 reads CASSPPSDRMGYGYTF. CDR3 nucleotides: TGCGCCAGCAGCCCACCGTCGGACCGCATGGGCTATGGCTACACCTTC.

This clonotype was detected many times. The chain is built from TRBV11-2 and TRBJ1-2, with D hard to call. CDR1 and CDR2 from the germline V gene are SGHAT and FQNNGV. The CDR3 length is 14 residues. Trimming took off 0 bases at V and 5 bases at J, with 10 bases between the two ends. CDR3 sequence: CASSLEGRTYGYTF. The CDR3 DNA reads TGTGCCAGCAGCTTAGAAGGCAGAACTTATGGCTACACCTTC.

This CDR3 reads CASSPVLRGGHYGYTF. Here the CDR3 DNA reads TGTGCCAGCAGTCCGGTTCTTAGGGGCGGCCACTATGGCTACACCTTC. The chain uses TRBV3-1 and TRBJ1-2; D perhaps matches TRBD1 (5 bases). V was shortened by 6 bases and J by 3 bases, with 20 bases between the two germline ends. This CDR3 contains 16 residues. From germline, CDR1 is LGHDT and CDR2 YNNKEL (reference sequence).

This clonotype has more than one count but fewer than ten. The genes are TRBV12-3 or TRBV12-4 and TRBJ1-3; 7 bases map to TRBD1. With 2 bases clipped from V and 0 bases from J, the junction kept 7 bases outside the gene matches. The CDR3 contains 17 residues. The CDR3 DNA reads TGTGCCAGCAGTTTAAGGGGGCAGTTCTTCTCTGGAAACACCATATATTTT. Amino acid sequence: CASSLRGQFFSGNTIYF.

The rearrangement uses TRBV12-3 or TRBV12-4 and TRBJ1-1; TRBD1 aligns across 9 bases. Trimming at V came to 5 bases and at J to 1 base, leaving 8 bases not matched to a gene. The CDR3 sequence is 16 residues long. The CDR3 DNA follows: TGTGCCAGCAGTATTGGGACAGGGTTGGAGAACACTGAAGCTTTCTTT. It is translated as CASSIGTGLENTEAFF.